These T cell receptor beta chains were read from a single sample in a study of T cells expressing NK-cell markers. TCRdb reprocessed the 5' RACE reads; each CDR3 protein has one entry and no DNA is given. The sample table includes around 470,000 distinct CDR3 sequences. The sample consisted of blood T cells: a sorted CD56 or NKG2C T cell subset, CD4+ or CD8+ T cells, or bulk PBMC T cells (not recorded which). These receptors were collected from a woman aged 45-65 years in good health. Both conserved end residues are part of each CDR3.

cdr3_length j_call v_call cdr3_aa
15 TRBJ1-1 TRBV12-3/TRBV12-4 CASSEGQHYIQEAFF
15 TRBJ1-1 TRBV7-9 CASSLVGEPTTEAFF
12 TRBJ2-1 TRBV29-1 CSAARGSNEQFF
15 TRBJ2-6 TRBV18 CASSRTGRGANVLTF
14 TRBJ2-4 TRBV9 CASSPVDPSGIQYF
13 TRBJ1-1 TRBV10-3 CATKTGQTTEAFF
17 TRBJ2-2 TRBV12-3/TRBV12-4 CASSKRLAGGPPGELFF
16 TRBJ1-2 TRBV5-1 CASSSPGTGPGYGYTF
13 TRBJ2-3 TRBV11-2 CASSSDSSDTQYF
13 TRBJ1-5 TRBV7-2 CASSVTDNQPQHF
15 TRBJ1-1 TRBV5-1 CASSSQSRVRTEAFF
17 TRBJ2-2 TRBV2 CASSVGLAGGIAGELFF
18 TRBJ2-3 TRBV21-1 CASSIIRATGRLTDTQYF
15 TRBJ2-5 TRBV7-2 CASSGRVIGKETQYF
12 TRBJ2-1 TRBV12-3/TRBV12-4 CASSGLAERRFF